This note documents a single T cell receptor (beta chain) sequence. Its cognate antigen is unknown. CDR1 is SEHNR and CDR2 is FQNEAQ in the germline V gene (reference sequence). V was shortened by 5 bases and J by 1 base, with 10 bases between the two germline ends. The length of the CDR3 is 14 residues. These data are taken from a study of identifying expanded T cells in peripheral blood. No infections or other immune events were documented during collection. Overall study results and limits: Technical replicates showed roughly 1.2 changed clones; about 2 weeks 15 to 20; four weeks 19. Across healthy donors, higher total template counts meant significantly greater roughly two-week count variance.

Sequencing used immunoSEQ multiplex PCR; TCRdb keeps in-frame clones, though not all of them. The profile shows 50,000 to 60,000 clones, about four fifths of them singletons. Sequenced sample: blood. The chain recombines TRBV7-9 with TRBJ2-3, with unresolved D. This clonotype was sampled from a person aged 18 to 75 in good health. CDR3 sequence reads: CASSPLSGTDTQYF. The CDR3 DNA reads as TGTGCCAGCAGCCCACTATCGGGCACAGATACGCAGTATTTT.